This entry lists 3 T cell receptor beta chains sequenced from one sample in a study of blood T cell repertoires in COVID-19. Data came from immunoSEQ multiplex PCR; TCRdb stores just in-frame clones and leaves some out. The sample yields under 35,000 clones, about 85% seen once. Input material: peripheral blood. Every receptor here comes from a man in his sixties or seventies with acute or convalescent COVID-19.

The gene calls are TRBV7-9 and TRBJ2-5; TRBD1 is a possible D gene (5 bases). Trimming cost V 5 bases and J 5 bases, with 6 bases left between them. This CDR3 region has 11 residues. CDR1 SEHNR and CDR2 FQNEAQ come from the germline V gene (reference sequence). This CDR3 reads CASSNRETQYF. The CDR3 bases are TGTGCCAGCAGCAACAGGGAGACCCAGTACTTC.

The chain has TRBV6-2 or TRBV6-3 and TRBJ2-3, with TRBD1 matching over 10 bases. The V gene end was trimmed by 2 bases and the J gene end by 2 bases; junction bases not matched to a gene: 10. Germline V CDR1 and CDR2: MNHEY, SVGEGT. The CDR3 contains 18 residues. The CDR3 is CASSYVLRGQGTTDTQYF. CDR3 sequence (DNA): TGTGCCAGCAGTTACGTCCTCCGGGGACAGGGGACCACAGATACGCAGTATTTT.

This clone has a single count. The chain joins TRBV5-1 to TRBJ2-5, with TRBD2 identical over 8 bases. Trimming removed 0 bases from V and 4 bases from J; junction bases left unmatched: 11. This CDR3 is built from 17 residues. The germline V gene encodes CDR1 SGHRS and CDR2 YFSETQ. Written as DNA, the CDR3 is TGCGCCAGCAGCTTGGCCGGGGCAGCGGGGGCAGGAGAGACCCAGTACTTC. Translation gives CASSLAGAAGAGETQYF.